A single T cell receptor (beta chain) is shown here with its context. The target antigen is unknown. This CDR3 region has 14 residues. The J segment lost 7 bases and the V segment lost 3 bases, leaving 5 bases of the junction unmatched. Per germline, CDR1 SGHVS and CDR2 FNYEAQ. This sample was taken from a study of T cells in localized non-small cell lung cancer. Points from the study as a whole: Exceeding tumor, uninvolved adjacent lung had the highest T cell clonality. Sequencing covered just one tumor region, so heterogeneity cannot be ruled out. Higher adjacent-lung clonality was associated with shorter survival. Across samples, adjacent lung featured a median 57 of the top 100 tumor clones.

Measured with immunoSEQ multiplex PCR; TCRdb has only the in-frame clones, and not every one. This table holds roughly 35,000 clones, roughly 90% found once. This receptor was obtained from a female donor of 60 years or more with stage I lung adenocarcinoma. The chain uses TRBV7-6 and TRBJ2-5, with 10 nucleotides matching TRBD1. The sequencing used peripheral blood, collected before any cancer treatment. The CDR3 is CASSLGTGDGTQYF. In nucleotides, the CDR3 is TGTGCCAGCAGCTTGGGGACAGGGGACGGGACCCAGTACTTC. The full variable domain, rest sourced from reference TRBV7-6 and TRBJ2-5, is GAGVSQSPRYKVTKRGQDVALRCDPISGHVSLYWYRQALGQGPEFLTYFNYEAQQDKSGLPNDRFSAERPEGSISTLTIQRTEQRDSAMYRCASSLGTGDGTQYFGPGTRLLVL.